This T cell receptor (beta chain) was sequenced in a study of shared clonotypes between healthy human individuals. Overall study findings and caveats: A generally larger estimated richness was seen in naive subsets than in memory subsets.

The test was conducted at deep level. Data came from immunoSEQ multiplex PCR; TCRdb stores just in-frame clones and leaves some out. The sample holds 550,000 to 850,000 clones, just under 75% seen once. Adult Caucasians living in Nashville, Tennessee made up all of the donors. The V segment lost 2 bases and the J segment 3 bases; nucleotides outside the gene matches: 4. This CDR3 has 15 residues. The germline V gene has CDR1 MNHNS and CDR2 SASEGT. Of note for this clone: What it binds is not known.

The sequenced material came from memory CD4+ T cells sorted from blood. Noted subset: CD45RA-negative fraction. This rearrangement joins TRBV6-1 to TRBJ2-7, with 10 bases matching TRBD2. The clonotype was recovered from a woman aged 25-40 years in good health. As DNA, the CDR3 is TGTGCCAGCAGTGAATCCCAGCGGGGGGGCTACGAGCAGTACTTC. It codes for CASSESQRGGYEQYF.